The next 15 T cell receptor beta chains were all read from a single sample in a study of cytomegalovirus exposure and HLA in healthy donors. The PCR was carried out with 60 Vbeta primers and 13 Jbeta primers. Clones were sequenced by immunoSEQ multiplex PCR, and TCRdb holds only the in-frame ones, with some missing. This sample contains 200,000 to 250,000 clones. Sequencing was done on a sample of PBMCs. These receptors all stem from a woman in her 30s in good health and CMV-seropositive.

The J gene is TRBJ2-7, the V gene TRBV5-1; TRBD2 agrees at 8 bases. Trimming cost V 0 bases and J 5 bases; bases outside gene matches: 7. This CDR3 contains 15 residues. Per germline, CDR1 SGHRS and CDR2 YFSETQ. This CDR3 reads CASSLVVAGTNEQYF. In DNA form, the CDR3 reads TGCGCCAGCAGCTTGGTGGTAGCGGGGACCAACGAGCAGTACTTC.

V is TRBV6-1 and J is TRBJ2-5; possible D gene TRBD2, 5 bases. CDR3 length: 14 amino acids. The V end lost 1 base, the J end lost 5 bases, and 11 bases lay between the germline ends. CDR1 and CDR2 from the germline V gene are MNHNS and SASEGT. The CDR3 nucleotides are TGTGCCAGCAGTGAAGGGACGGGGATGGAGACCCAGTACTTC. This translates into CASSEGTGMETQYF.

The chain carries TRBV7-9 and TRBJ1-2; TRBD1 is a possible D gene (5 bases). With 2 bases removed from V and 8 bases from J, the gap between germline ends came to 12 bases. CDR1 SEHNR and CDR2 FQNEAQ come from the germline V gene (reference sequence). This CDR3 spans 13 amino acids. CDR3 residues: CASSLPPGGGYTF. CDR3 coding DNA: TGTGCCAGCAGCTTACCCCCCGGGGGGGGCTACACCTTC.

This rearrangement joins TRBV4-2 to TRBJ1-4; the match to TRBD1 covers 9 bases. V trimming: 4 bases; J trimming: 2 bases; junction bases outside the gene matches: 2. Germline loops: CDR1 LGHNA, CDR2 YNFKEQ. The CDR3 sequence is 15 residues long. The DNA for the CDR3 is TGTGCCAGCAGCCTGGGGACAGGGACTAATGAAAAACTGTTTTTT. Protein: CASSLGTGTNEKLFF.

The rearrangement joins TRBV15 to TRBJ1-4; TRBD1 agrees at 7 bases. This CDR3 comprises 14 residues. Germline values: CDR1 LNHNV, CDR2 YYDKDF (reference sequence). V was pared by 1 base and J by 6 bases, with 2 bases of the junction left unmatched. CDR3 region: CATSRAGGDEKLFF. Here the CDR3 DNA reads TGTGCCACCAGCAGAGCAGGGGGAGATGAAAAACTGTTTTTT. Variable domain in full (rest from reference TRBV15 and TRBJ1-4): DAMVIQNPRYQVTQFGKPVTLSCSQTLNHNVMYWYQQKSSQAPKLLFHYYDKDFNNEADTPDNFQSRRPNTSFCFLDIRSPGLGDTAMYLCATSRAGGDEKLFFGSGTQLSVL.

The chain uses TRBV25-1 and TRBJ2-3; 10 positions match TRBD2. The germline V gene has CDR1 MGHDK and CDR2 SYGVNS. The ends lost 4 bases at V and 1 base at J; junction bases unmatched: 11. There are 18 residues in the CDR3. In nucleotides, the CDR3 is TGTGCCAGCAGTGGGCTCCTGACTAGCGGGTTCCGCACAGATACGCAGTATTTT. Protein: CASSGLLTSGFRTDTQYF.

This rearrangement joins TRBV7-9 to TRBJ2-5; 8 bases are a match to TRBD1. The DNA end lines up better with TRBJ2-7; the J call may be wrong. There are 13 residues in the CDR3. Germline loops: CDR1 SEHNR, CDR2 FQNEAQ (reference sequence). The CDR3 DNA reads TGTGCCAGCATCGGGACAGGTTCCTACGAGCAGTACTTC. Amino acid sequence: CASIGTGSYEQYF.

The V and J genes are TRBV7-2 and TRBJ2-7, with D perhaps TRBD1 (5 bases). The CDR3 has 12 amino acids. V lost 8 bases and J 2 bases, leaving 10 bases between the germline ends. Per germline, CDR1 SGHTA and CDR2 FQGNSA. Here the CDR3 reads CASGALTYEQYF. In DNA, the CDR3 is TGTGCCAGCGGGGCCTTGACCTACGAGCAGTACTTC.

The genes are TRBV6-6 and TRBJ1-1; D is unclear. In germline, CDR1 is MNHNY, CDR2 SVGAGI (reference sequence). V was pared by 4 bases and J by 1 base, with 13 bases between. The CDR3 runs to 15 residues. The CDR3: CASSSHYQRNTEAFF. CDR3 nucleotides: TGTGCCAGCAGTTCTCACTATCAGAGGAACACTGAAGCTTTCTTT.

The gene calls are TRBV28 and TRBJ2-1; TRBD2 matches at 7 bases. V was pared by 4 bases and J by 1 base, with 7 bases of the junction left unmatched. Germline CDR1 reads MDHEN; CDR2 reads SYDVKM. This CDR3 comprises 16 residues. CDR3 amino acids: CASSSSLAASYNEQFF. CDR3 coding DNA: TGTGCCAGCAGTTCGTCCCTAGCGGCATCCTACAATGAGCAGTTCTTC.

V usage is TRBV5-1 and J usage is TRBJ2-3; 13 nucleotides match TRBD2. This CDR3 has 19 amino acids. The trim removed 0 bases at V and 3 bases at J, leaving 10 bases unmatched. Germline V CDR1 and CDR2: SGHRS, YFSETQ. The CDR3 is CASSLASTSGRAGTDTQYF. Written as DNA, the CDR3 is TGCGCCAGCAGCTTGGCCTCTACTAGCGGGAGGGCCGGAACAGATACGCAGTATTTT.

The CDR3 loop is CASSQDFLGNQPQHF. DNA for the CDR3: TGCGCCAGCAGCCAGGACTTCTTAGGCAATCAGCCCCAGCATTTT. The V and J genes are TRBV4-3 and TRBJ1-5; no firm D call. The V end was cut by 3 bases, the J end by 2 bases, with 11 bases between. The CDR3 loop spans 15 amino acids. The germline CDR1 and CDR2 sequences are LGHNA and YSLEER.

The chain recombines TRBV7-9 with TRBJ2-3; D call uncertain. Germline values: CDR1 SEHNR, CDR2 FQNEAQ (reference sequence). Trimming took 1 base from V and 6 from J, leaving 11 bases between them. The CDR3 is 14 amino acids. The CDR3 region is CASSLDGFVDTQYF. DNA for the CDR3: TGTGCCAGCAGCTTAGATGGCTTTGTCGATACGCAGTATTTT.

The CDR3 protein is CASKTVFGIQYF. CDR3 nucleotide sequence: TGCGCCAGCAAGACAGTATTCGGCATTCAGTACTTC. V is TRBV5-1 and J is TRBJ2-4; D may be TRBD1 (5 bases). CDR1 is SGHRS, CDR2 YFSETQ, per germline. The CDR3 loop spans 12 amino acids. Deletions cut 6 bases from V and 9 bases from J, with 13 bases between.

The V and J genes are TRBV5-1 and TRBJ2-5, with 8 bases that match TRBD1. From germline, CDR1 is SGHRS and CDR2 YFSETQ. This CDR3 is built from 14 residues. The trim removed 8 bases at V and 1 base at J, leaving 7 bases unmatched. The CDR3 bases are TGCGCCAGTCGTCCTCAGGGGGCCCAAGAGACCCAGTACTTC. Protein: CASRPQGAQETQYF.